This TCR beta chain was captured by sequencing in a study of OX40 agonist ivuxolimab in advanced cancers. Turning to the study itself: Partial response was recorded in three patients: one hepatocellular carcinoma and two cutaneous melanoma cases. Study results and limitations: At 0.1 to 3.0 mg/kg and by week 6, clonal expansion occurred in CD4+ and CD8+ blood T cells.

Remarks on this clone: No antigen is known for it.

Drawing of blood for sampling happened at baseline, at cycle 4 day 1, and at cycle 7 day 1. The table came from immunoSEQ multiplex PCR; TCRdb's copy has only in-frame clones and leaves some out. The table lists some 86,000 clones, about 90% of them singletons. Germline values: CDR1 SGHTS, CDR2 YDEGEE. V lost 3 bases to trimming and J lost 1 base, with 10 bases between them. The CDR3 consists of 14 residues. The sample was CD4+ or CD8+ T cells sorted from blood, taken in a trial of the OX40 agonist ivuxolimab. This sequence originates from an adult with an advanced solid tumor such as melanoma, head and neck, liver or kidney cancer. V gene TRBV5-8 combines with J gene TRBJ1-1; a possible D gene is TRBD1 (5 bases). This CDR3 reads CASSYERGNTEAFF. The CDR3 DNA reads TGTGCCAGCAGCTATGAAAGGGGGAACACTGAAGCTTTCTTT.